This T cell receptor beta chain was sequenced during a study of T cell changes during pregnancy in multiple sclerosis. The assay was immunoSEQ multiplex PCR, and TCRdb's table has in-frame clones only and misses some. The data show 70,000 to 95,000 clones, 94% seen once. The CDR3 is 13 residues long. Germline lookup yields CDR1 MDHEN and CDR2 SYDVKM. With 4 bases clipped from V and 5 bases from J, the junction kept 2 bases outside the gene matches. The clonotype originates from a female donor with multiple sclerosis, enrolled in a pregnancy study. The material was peripheral blood, obtained in the third trimester of pregnancy. The rearrangement uses TRBV28 and TRBJ1-1; 9 bases are shared with TRBD1. The chain's CDR3 is CASSYRGQTEAFF. CDR3 sequence (DNA): TGTGCCAGCAGTTACAGGGGGCAAACTGAAGCTTTCTTT.